This T cell receptor (beta chain) was observed in a study of cytomegalovirus exposure and HLA in healthy donors. This CDR3 comprises 16 residues. Germline assignment: CDR1 SGHTA and CDR2 FQGNSA. The V end lost 5 bases, the J end lost 5 bases, and 22 bases lay between the germline ends. Use of 60 Vbeta and 13 Jbeta primers characterized the PCR. Measured with immunoSEQ multiplex PCR; TCRdb has only the in-frame clones, and not every one. The sample carries 90,000 to 110,000 clones, around 80% recorded once. The chain links TRBV7-2 to TRBJ2-7; D remains ambiguous. The receptor's source is a man between 25 and 39 years old in good health and CMV-seronegative. What was sequenced was PBMCs. CDR3 in DNA: TGTGCCAGCAGCATTACGAGCGTGAGAAAGGCAAACGAGCAGTACTTC. Translated: CASSITSVRKANEQYF.